This T cell receptor (beta chain) was recorded in a study of blood T cells in healthy people across ages. Findings of the study overall: Long-lived donors exceeded aged donors in naive CD4+ cells and diversity. In these data, TCR beta diversity tracked strongly with naive T cell percentage.

Germline V lookup: CDR1 MDHEN, CDR2 SYDVKM. The CDR3 extends over 13 amino acids. The V end lost 5 bases, the J end lost 6 bases, and 10 bases lay between the germline ends. Primed by a sample-barcoded 5' primer and a J-beta primer mix, a second PCR proceeded for 7 to 11 cycles. MiXCR, run by TCRdb on the 5' RACE reads, gives a single entry per CDR3 protein. The sample includes about 1.6 million distinct CDR3 sequences, around 35% of them seen just once. As regards this clonotype: Its antigen is as yet unknown.

This TCR was recovered from a woman aged 30 to 39 in good health. The sample taken for sequencing was blood. The chain is built from TRBV28 and TRBJ2-2; no reliable D call. The DNA of the CDR3 is TGTGCCAGCAGTCCAGACTTCTCCGGGGAGCTGTTTTTT. This sequence encodes CASSPDFSGELFF.